This paragraph reports one T cell receptor (beta chain). Its specificity is not known. J lost 7 bases, V lost 1 base, and 7 bases had no gene match. Germline V gene data show CDR1 as LGHNA and CDR2 as YNFKEQ. The CDR3 is made up of 17 amino acids. This record belongs to a study of blood T cells in healthy people across ages. The study, taken as a whole, reports: The study regarded diversity estimates from one million T cells as underestimates.

The second PCR ran roughly 7 to 11 cycles with a sample-barcoded 5' primer and J-beta primers. All cDNA molecules were each tagged by a template-switch adaptor with 12 random nucleotides. Paired-end reads containing CDR3 totaled no fewer than 2.5 million for each sample. TCRdb independently ran MiXCR on the 5' RACE reads; one entry per CDR3 protein. This table holds roughly 1.5 million distinct CDR3 sequences, about 45% found once. Per-sample PBMC isolation yielded at least 7 million cells. Sample: blood. This clonotype originated in a woman under 30 in good health. J is TRBJ2-1 and V is TRBV4-2, with 13 bases lining up with TRBD2. DNA of the CDR3: TGTGCCAGCAGCCAAGCCCCACTAGCGGGAGGGCTTAATGAGCAGTTCTTC. It yields the protein CASSQAPLAGGLNEQFF.